This TCR beta chain was sequenced in a study of shared clonotypes between healthy human individuals. CDR1 is GTSNPN and CDR2 is SVGIG in the germline V gene (reference sequence). The CDR3 sequence is 17 residues long. Germline trimming cut 4 bases from V and 5 bases from J; bases unmatched to any gene: 12. TCRdb keeps only in-frame clones here, not all; method: immunoSEQ multiplex PCR. The repertoire has about 2.4 million clones, roughly 93% of them found once; the top ten carry 0.36%. Recent vaccinations or acute infections were absent in the healthy HIV-negative adult donors. This chain uses TRBV30 with TRBJ1-6; 9 bases map to TRBD1. The TCR comes from a man aged 18 to 29 in good health. Some clones in this sample may be carry-over from other donors' samples. The sample was naive CD4+ T cells from PBMCs. Subset in this sample: CD45RA+ positively selected. The CDR3 nucleotides are TGTGCCTGGACGACGACAGGGGGTCGTGTTAATAATTCACCCCTCCACTTT. Translating gives CAWTTTGGRVNNSPLHF.